This is a list of T cell receptor beta chains from one sample in a study of blood T cell repertoires in COVID-19. Sequencing was performed with immunoSEQ multiplex PCR; in TCRdb, only in-frame clones are kept and a portion is missing. The sample contains hundreds of thousands of clones, roughly nine tenths of which appear only once. The sample comprised PBMCs or T cells enriched from blood (not recorded which). The receptor source for this set is a woman between 50 and 59 years old in a cohort exposed to, infected with or recovered from COVID-19 (not recorded which). CDR3s leave out the opening cysteine and the closing phenylalanine or tryptophan.

TRBV9 ASSRRGGGSGANVLT
TRBV5-8 ASTQQLPSSGNTIY
TRBV11-2 ASRFDRGYADEAF
TRBV22-1 PGSAGPDRRDSHTHGYT
TRBV30 AWSVPGNYGYT
TRBV7-2 ASSLAAGLTNSPLH
TRBV2 ASSLSGAVYGYT
TRBV2 ASRAGQELGEKLF
TRBV6-5 ASRGRDRQY
TRBV10-3 AIRGGGNQETQY
TRBV18 ASSPSSLQQPQH
TRBV11-1 ASSSATGERETQY
TRBV4-2 ASSRPAAGGGNYGYT
TRBV29-1 SVEVPKQGADTQY
TRBV5-1 ASSLGSGVPYNEQF
TRBV5-1 ASSPRDSRSSYEQY
TRBV18 ASSPSGYEAF
TRBV5-5 ASTSDRGNQETQY
TRBV4-3 ASSQYRDSYEQY
TRBV6-5 ASNDRGLAVYGYT
TRBV30 AWSRGQGPGNTIY
TRBV7-2 ASSLTGQLGYT
TRBV27 ATRQGGVSYEQY